One and the same sample provided the 10 T cell receptor beta chains below, sequenced in a study of blood T cell repertoires in COVID-19. Some clones are missing from TCRdb's copy, which holds only in-frame ones; the method was immunoSEQ multiplex PCR. Of more than 200,000 clones in the sample, approximately 80% were seen once. Sequencing was performed on peripheral blood. The origin of the receptors is a woman over 75 with COVID-19, enrolled during active disease.

Of note for this clone: Additional DNA sequences in this sample encode the identical CDR3. The rearrangement uses TRBV7-2 and TRBJ2-1; D might be TRBD1 (5 bases). This CDR3 has 13 residues. V was pared by 3 bases and J by 4 bases, with 7 bases between. Germline V gene lookup returns CDR1 SGHTA and CDR2 FQGNSA. The CDR3 loop reads CASSLDTYNEQFF. As DNA, the CDR3 is TGTGCCAGCAGCTTGGACACGTACAATGAGCAGTTCTTC.

V and J are TRBV7-2 and TRBJ2-5; 7 bases are a match to TRBD2. This CDR3 is 16 amino acids long. V lost 1 base to trimming and J lost 4 bases; unmatched junction nucleotides: 9. CDR1 is SGHTA and CDR2 is FQGNSA in the germline V gene. Here the CDR3 DNA reads TGTGCCAGCAGCTTAGTGGGATCTCCGGGGGGAGAGACCCAGTACTTC. Translating it yields CASSLVGSPGGETQYF.

The chain couples TRBV6-6 to TRBJ1-5; D is possibly TRBD1 (6 bases). The CDR3 spans 17 residues. From germline, CDR1 is MNHNY and CDR2 SVGAGI (reference sequence). V gave up 5 bases and J gave up 5 bases, with 22 bases separating them. This CDR3 is CASSRTSYTGNYQPQHF. CDR3 nucleotide sequence: TGTGCCAGCAGTCGTACCTCCTATACAGGGAACTATCAGCCCCAGCATTTT.

This chain joins TRBV11-3 and TRBJ1-4; 7 bases line up with TRBD1. V shed 5 bases, J shed 0 bases, and the junction held 3 bases outside the gene matches. Germline CDR1 and CDR2: SGHNT and YENEEA. This CDR3 contains 15 residues. Written as DNA, the CDR3 is TGTGCCAGCAGCCGTGGGACAGCAACTAATGAAAAACTGTTTTTT. This encodes CASSRGTATNEKLFF. The full variable domain, completed using reference TRBV11-3 and TRBJ1-4, is EAGVVQSPRYKIIEKKQPVAFWCNPISGHNTLYWYLQNLGQGPELLIRYENEEAVDDSQLPKDRFSAERLKGVDSTLKIQPAELGDSAVYLCASSRGTATNEKLFFGSGTQLSVL.

This sequence joins TRBV28 and TRBJ1-2; D is possibly TRBD1 (6 bases). V was clipped by 11 bases and J by 3 bases, with 16 bases between them. Per the germline V gene, CDR1 is MDHEN and CDR2 is SYDVKM. The CDR3 covers 13 residues. This CDR3 is CASAAGDDYGYTF. CDR3 bases: TGTGCCTCCGCGGCAGGGGATGACTATGGCTACACCTTC.

The chain uses TRBV7-6 and TRBJ2-3, with TRBD2 matching over 13 bases. Germline trimming cut 7 bases from V and 1 base from J; bases unmatched to any gene: 5. From germline, CDR1 is SGHVS and CDR2 FNYEAQ. The CDR3 is 16 amino acids. The CDR3 region is CASTVGLAGGTDTQYF. In DNA, the CDR3 is TGTGCCAGCACCGTTGGACTAGCGGGGGGCACAGATACGCAGTATTTT.

The chain carries TRBV28 and TRBJ1-4; D remains ambiguous. There are 13 residues in the CDR3. Trimming pared 6 bases from V and 8 bases from J, leaving 13 bases between. CDR1 is MDHEN and CDR2 is SYDVKM in the germline V gene. The CDR3 protein is CASSITVREKLFF. The CDR3 DNA reads as TGTGCCAGCAGCATTACAGTTCGGGAAAAACTGTTTTTT.

This clone was recorded only once. CDR3 amino acids: CASSLLREKLFF. The CDR3 DNA reads as TGTGCCAGCAGTTTATTACGGGAAAAACTGTTTTTT. The V call is TRBV28, the J call TRBJ1-4, with no clear D. The CDR3 sequence is 12 residues long. Trimming took 1 base from V and 8 from J, leaving 5 bases between them. CDR1 is MDHEN and CDR2 is SYDVKM in the germline V gene.

The chain links TRBV5-4 to TRBJ2-1, with 11 bases aligning to TRBD2. The junction had 5 bases not matched to a gene; V was cut back by 4 bases and J by 2 bases. CDR3 length: 16 residues. Germline V gene lookup returns CDR1 SGHNT and CDR2 YYREEE (reference sequence). This CDR3 reads CASSPGLAVTYNEQFF. The CDR3 DNA reads as TGTGCCAGCAGCCCGGGACTAGCGGTTACCTACAATGAGCAGTTCTTC.

The chain joins TRBV5-1 to TRBJ2-5; D not certain. This CDR3 is 12 amino acids long. Trimming removed 2 bases at V and 2 bases at J, with 4 bases between. CDR1 and CDR2 (germline): SGHRS, YFSETQ. The CDR3 region is CASSFPQETQYF. CDR3 nucleotides: TGCGCCAGCAGCTTTCCTCAAGAGACCCAGTACTTC.